A single T cell receptor (beta chain) is shown here with its context. The CDR3 consists of 15 residues. Germline-derived CDR1 and CDR2 are KGHSH and LQKENI. V gave up 2 bases and J gave up 2 bases, with 12 bases separating them. These data come from a study of blood T cell repertoires in COVID-19. Residents of approximately 25 US areas, aged 18 to 89 years, made up the participants. Each recovered donor of Cohort 3 presented with two negative PCRs, clearance, or symptom resolution. In the original processing: Amplification of reference gene primers provided the estimated nucleated cell counts. Measured with immunoSEQ multiplex PCR; TCRdb has only the in-frame clones, and not every one. V and J calls and clone size are copied from that table; D and trimming were computed from the DNA. The sample has approximately 300,000 clones; about 92% are singletons.

Sequenced material: PBMCs or T cells enriched from blood (not recorded which). The receptor was isolated from a woman in her twenties or thirties who had recovered from COVID-19. This sequence joins TRBV18 and TRBJ1-1, with D perhaps TRBD1 (5 bases). CDR3 nucleotide sequence: TGTGCCAGCTCACCATTTGGACAAAAAAACACTGAAGCTTTCTTT. This encodes CASSPFGQKNTEAFF.